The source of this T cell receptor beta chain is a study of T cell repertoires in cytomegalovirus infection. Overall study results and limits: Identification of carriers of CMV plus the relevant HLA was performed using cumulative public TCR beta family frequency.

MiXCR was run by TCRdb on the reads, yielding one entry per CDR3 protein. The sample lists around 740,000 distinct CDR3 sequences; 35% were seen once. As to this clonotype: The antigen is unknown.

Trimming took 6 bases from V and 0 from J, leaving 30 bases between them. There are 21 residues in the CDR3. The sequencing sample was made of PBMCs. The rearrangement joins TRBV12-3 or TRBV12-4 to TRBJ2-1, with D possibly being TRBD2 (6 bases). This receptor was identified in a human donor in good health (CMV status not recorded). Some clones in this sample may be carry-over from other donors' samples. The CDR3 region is CASRTTWDSTGVISSYNEQFF. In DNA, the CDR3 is TGTGCCAGCAGGACCACCTGGGACTCAACCGGGGTAATCAGCTCCTACAATGAGCAGTTCTTC.